The clone carrying this TCR beta chain was seen a few times. The source of the sample is a study of blood T cell repertoires in COVID-19. About the study: Italy, Spain and the United States were the sources of the convalescent and acute COVID-19 samples. T cells, B-cell-depleted T cells, or PBMCs supplied cDNA or gDNA.

Per the original data handling: Estimates of nucleated cell counts were drawn from the amplification of reference gene primers. Profiled with immunoSEQ multiplex PCR; TCRdb holds only in-frame clones, not every one. V and J calls and clone size are given by that table; D and trimming were obtained from the DNA. The table shows some 200,000 clones, with around 90% occurring only once. Sequencing input: peripheral blood. The receptor was derived from a man aged 35-49 years with active or convalescent COVID-19.

The CDR3 DNA sequence: TGTGCCAGCAGCTTAGAATTTACAGGGCATGACCAAGAGACCCAGTACTTC. This encodes CASSLEFTGHDQETQYF. V usage is TRBV11-3 and J usage is TRBJ2-5, with D possibly matching TRBD1 (6 bases). The CDR3 spans 17 residues. V lost 0 bases, J lost 0 bases, and 14 bases lay in between. Germline V CDR1 and CDR2: SGHNT, YENEEA.